This T cell receptor (beta chain) emerged from a study of control samples from healthy donors and cancer patients. V was pared by 1 base and J by 9 bases, with 6 bases of the junction left unmatched. The CDR3 totals 15 residues. Germline V gene lookup returns CDR1 MNHNS and CDR2 SASEGT. Assay: immunoSEQ multiplex PCR; the TCRdb copy retains only in-frame clones and omits some. The data show approximately 41,000 clones, around 94% seen once. The receptor comes from a man in his sixties in good health. Sequenced sample: blood. The chain combines TRBV6-1 with TRBJ1-6; 7 bases align to TRBD1. CDR3 residues: CASSEVKGAGSPLHF. CDR3 nucleotide sequence: TGTGCCAGCAGTGAAGTTAAGGGGGCAGGTTCACCCCTCCACTTT.